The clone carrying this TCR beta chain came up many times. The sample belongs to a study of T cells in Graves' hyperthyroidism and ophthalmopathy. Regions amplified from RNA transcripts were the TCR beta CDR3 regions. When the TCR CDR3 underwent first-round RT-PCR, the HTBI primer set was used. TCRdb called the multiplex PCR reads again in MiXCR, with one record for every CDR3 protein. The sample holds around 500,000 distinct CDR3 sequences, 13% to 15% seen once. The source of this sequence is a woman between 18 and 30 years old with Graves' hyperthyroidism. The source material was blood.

CDR3 loop: CASSLSGKADTQYF. The DNA for the CDR3 is TGCGCCAGCAGCTTGAGCGGGAAGGCAGATACGCAGTATTTT. The chain combines TRBV5-1 with TRBJ2-3; TRBD2 aligns across 7 bases. The CDR3 totals 14 residues. J gave up 4 bases and V 1 base, and 3 bases lay outside the gene matches. Per germline, CDR1 SGHRS and CDR2 YFSETQ.